This T cell receptor (beta chain) was captured in a study of cytomegalovirus exposure and HLA in healthy donors. Study context: Researchers previously reported finding 90 million to 130 million unique TCR beta sequences from about 179 million T cells. Drawn from HLA-typed donors, 83 million or so unique TCRs were held in an early data release. Study conclusions and caveats: Trimming of TCR beta V- and J-genes showed a link, identified in a later analysis, to a missense DCLRE1C variant. A later analysis, which compared TCR beta chains of equal frequency, found the HLA-associated ones more clonally expanded.

13 Jbeta primers and 60 Vbeta primers were used for the PCR. The protocol was immunoSEQ multiplex PCR, while the TCRdb copy is restricted to in-frame clones and leaves out a portion. Here the sample spans more than 150,000 clones, around three quarters being singletons. As to this clone: Antigen unknown.

Per germline, CDR1 SQVTM and CDR2 ANQGSEA. The CDR3 spans 15 residues. The ends were cut back, 4 bases at V and 0 bases at J, with 16 bases in the middle. The J gene is TRBJ2-7, the V gene TRBV29-1, with a tentative D call TRBD1 (6 bases). Sequencing was performed on PBMCs. The clonotype was recovered from a woman aged 30 to 39 in good health and CMV-seropositive. This CDR3 reads CSVVLGDKGSYEQYF. CDR3 nucleotides: TGCAGCGTTGTTTTAGGGGACAAAGGCTCCTACGAGCAGTACTTC.